This T cell receptor (beta chain) was captured by sequencing in a study of blood T cell repertoires in COVID-19. Study as a whole: Material from acute and convalescent COVID-19 was sourced from the United States, Italy and Spain. The cDNA or gDNA used as material had been derived from T cells, B-cell-depleted T cells, or PBMCs.

Original analysis: Amplification of reference gene primers was used by the study to estimate nucleated cell counts. Repertoires were generated with immunoSEQ multiplex PCR, while TCRdb's copy carries only in-frame clones and drops some. D and trimming come from the DNA, and the V and J calls and clone size come from that table. This sample has tens of thousands of clones, with around 90% found just once. V was trimmed by 3 bases and J by 9 bases, leaving 11 bases between them. The CDR3 is 12 amino acids. CDR1 SEHNR and CDR2 FQNEAQ come from the germline V gene (reference sequence). The J gene is TRBJ2-5, the V gene TRBV7-9; weak D call: TRBD2 (6 bases). Sequences were obtained from peripheral blood. The clonotype originates from a man aged 50 or older with COVID-19, enrolled during active disease. CDR3 DNA: TGTGCCAGCAGCTTTGACTCGGGGGCCCAGTACTTC. Protein product: CASSFDSGAQYF.